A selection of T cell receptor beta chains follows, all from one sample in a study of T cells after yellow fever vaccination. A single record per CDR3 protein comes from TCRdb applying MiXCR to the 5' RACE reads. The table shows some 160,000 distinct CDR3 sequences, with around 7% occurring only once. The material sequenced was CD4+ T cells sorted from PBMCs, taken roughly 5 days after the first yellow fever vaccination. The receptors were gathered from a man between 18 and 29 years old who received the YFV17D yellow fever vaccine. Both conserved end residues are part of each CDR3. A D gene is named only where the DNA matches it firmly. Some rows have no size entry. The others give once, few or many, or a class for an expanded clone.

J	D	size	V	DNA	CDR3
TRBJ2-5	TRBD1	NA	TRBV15	TGTGCCACCCGCCCGGGGACAGGGAGCCAAGAGACCCAGTACTTC	CATRPGTGSQETQYF
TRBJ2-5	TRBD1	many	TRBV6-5	TGTGCCAGCAGTTATATGAAGGGGGCACGGGAGACCCAGTACTTC	CASSYMKGARETQYF
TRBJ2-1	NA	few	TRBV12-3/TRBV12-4	TGTGCCAGCAGCCCCCACCAGGCTCGCTACAATGAGCAGTTCTTC	CASSPHQARYNEQFF
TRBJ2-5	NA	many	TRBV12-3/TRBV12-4	TGTGCCAGCAGTTCCATCGGACACGCAGGGGAGACCCAGTACTTC	CASSSIGHAGETQYF
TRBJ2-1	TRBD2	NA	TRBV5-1	TGCGCCAGCAGCTTGTTGCGGGGGGCCTGGAATGAGCAGTTCTTC	CASSLLRGAWNEQFF
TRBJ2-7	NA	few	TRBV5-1	TGCGCCAGCAGCTTGGGCGGGGCAGCTTCGCGGTCCTACGAGCAGTACTTC	CASSLGGAASRSYEQYF
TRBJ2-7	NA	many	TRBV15	TGTGCCACCAGCAGCCGGGCCCCCTTGGAGCAGTACTTC	CATSSRAPLEQYF
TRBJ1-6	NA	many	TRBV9	TGTGCCAGCAGCGTAGGGGACGGTAATTCACCCCTCCACTTT	CASSVGDGNSPLHF
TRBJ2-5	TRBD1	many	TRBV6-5	TGTGCCAGCAGTTACGACAGGGGGGGAGAGACCCAGTACTTC	CASSYDRGGETQYF
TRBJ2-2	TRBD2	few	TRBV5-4	TGTGCCAGCAGCCCGGGACTAGGTTTTGGGGAGCTGTTTTTT	CASSPGLGFGELFF
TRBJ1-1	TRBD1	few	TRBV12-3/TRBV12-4	TGTGCCAGCAGTGTTACTCCACAGGGGATGACTGAAGCTTTCTTT	CASSVTPQGMTEAFF
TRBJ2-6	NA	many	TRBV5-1	TGCGCCAGCAGCTTGACACTTTTGGCTGGGGCCAACGTCCTGACTTTC	CASSLTLLAGANVLTF
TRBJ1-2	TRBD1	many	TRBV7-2	TGTGCCAGCAGCTTAGACCGACAGGGTAATGGCTACACCTTC	CASSLDRQGNGYTF
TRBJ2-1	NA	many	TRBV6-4	TGTGCCAGCAGTCCAGGGTTTAACAATGAGCAGTTCTTC	CASSPGFNNEQFF
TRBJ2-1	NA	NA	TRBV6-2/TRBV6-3	TGTGCCAGCAGTTACTCGAGCCAAGGGGGAAGCTCCTACAATGAGCAGTTCTTC	CASSYSSQGGSSYNEQFF
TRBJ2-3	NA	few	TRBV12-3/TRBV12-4	TGTGCCAGCAGCCCTAGGACAGAGACTAGCACAGATACGCAGTATTTT	CASSPRTETSTDTQYF
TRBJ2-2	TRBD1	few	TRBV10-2	TGCGCCAGCAGTGAGACCAAGTACGGACAGGGCACCGGGGAGCTGTTTTTT	CASSETKYGQGTGELFF
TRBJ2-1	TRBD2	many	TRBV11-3	TGTGCCAGCAGCTTAGGGAGCGGGGGGGCGAATGAGCAGTTCTTC	CASSLGSGGANEQFF
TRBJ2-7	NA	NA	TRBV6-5	TGTGCCAGCAGTTACTCGAGTCAGGGTTACTACGAGCAGTACTTC	CASSYSSQGYYEQYF
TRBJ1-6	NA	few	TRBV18	TGTGCCAGCTCCGGTGGTTCACCCCTCCACTTT	CASSGGSPLHF
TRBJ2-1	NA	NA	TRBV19	TGTGCCAGTAGTACCCGGGACTTAGGTTTGGTTGAGCAGTTCTTC	CASSTRDLGLVEQFF
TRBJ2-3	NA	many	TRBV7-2	TGTGCCAGCAGCCAACAACAGGGAACAGATACGCAGTATTTT	CASSQQQGTDTQYF
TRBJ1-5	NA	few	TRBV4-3	TGCGCCAGCAGCCAGGGAACCCATCAGCCCCAGCATTTT	CASSQGTHQPQHF
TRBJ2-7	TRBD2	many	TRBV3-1	TGTGCCAGCAGCCAAGATCCCGGGACTAGCTACGAGCAGTACTTC	CASSQDPGTSYEQYF
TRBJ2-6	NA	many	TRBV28	TGTGCCAGCAGTCCCCCCGCTGGGGCCAACGTCCTGACTTTC	CASSPPAGANVLTF
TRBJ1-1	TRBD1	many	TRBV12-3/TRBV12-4	TGTGCCAGCAGTATAGCAGGGGGCACTGAAGCTTTCTTT	CASSIAGGTEAFF
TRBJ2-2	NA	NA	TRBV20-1	TGCAGTGCGGGGGGTAGGGGACCCAACACCGGGGAGCTGTTTTTT	CSAGGRGPNTGELFF
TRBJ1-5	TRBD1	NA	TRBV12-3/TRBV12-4	TGTGCCAGCAGTTTAATGAAGTCAGGGGGCTTTAATCAGCCCCAGCATTTT	CASSLMKSGGFNQPQHF
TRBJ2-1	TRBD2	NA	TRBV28	TGTGCCAGCAGTTTACGTAAGAGCGGGGGCACCTACAATGAGCAGTTCTTC	CASSLRKSGGTYNEQFF
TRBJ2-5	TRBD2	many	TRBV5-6	TGTGCCAGCAGCTTTGAACTAGCGGGGGCCACTACGATACAAGAGACCCAGTACTTC	CASSFELAGATTIQETQYF
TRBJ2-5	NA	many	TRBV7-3	TGTGCCAGCAGCTTATTTGGCGGACAAGAGACCCAGTACTTC	CASSLFGGQETQYF
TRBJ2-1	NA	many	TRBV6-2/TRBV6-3	TGTGCCAGCAGTTATGGAGGAAATGAGCAGTTCTTC	CASSYGGNEQFF
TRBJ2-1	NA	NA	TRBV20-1	TGCTGTGCTAGAGACGTTCGGGGTATCAGTTCCTACAATGAGCAGTTCTTC	CCARDVRGISSYNEQFF
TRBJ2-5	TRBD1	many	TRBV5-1	TGCGCCAGCAGCTTGGGACAGGGCTGGGGGAAGACCCAGTACTTC	CASSLGQGWGKTQYF
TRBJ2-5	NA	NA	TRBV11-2	TGTGCCAGCAGCTTTAACGGACAAGAGACCCAGTACTTC	CASSFNGQETQYF
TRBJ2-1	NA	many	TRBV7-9	TGTGCCAGCGCGGAGAGGGGACCGGCGGTCTTC	CASAERGPAVF
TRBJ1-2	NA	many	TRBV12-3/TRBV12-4	TGTGCCAGCAGCCGAGGGAGCGGCTACACCTTC	CASSRGSGYTF
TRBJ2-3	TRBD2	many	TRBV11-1	TGTGCCAGCAGCTTCGGGTCTAGCGGGGGGCCTAGCACAGATACGCAGTATTTT	CASSFGSSGGPSTDTQYF
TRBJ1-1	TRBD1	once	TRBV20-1	TGCAGTGCTAGAGATCCGGGCAGGGGGAAAGCTTTCTTT	CSARDPGRGKAFF
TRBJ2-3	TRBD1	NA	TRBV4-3	TGCGCCAGCAGCCAAGGGGACAGGGACGGGGATACGCAGTATTTT	CASSQGDRDGDTQYF
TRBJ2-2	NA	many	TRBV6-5	TGTGCCAGCAGTTTCGAGCGTCGGAACACCGGGGAGCTGTTTTTT	CASSFERRNTGELFF
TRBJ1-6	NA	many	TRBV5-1	TGCGCCAGCAGCTTCGAAGGCCGATATAATTCACCCCTCCACTTT	CASSFEGRYNSPLHF
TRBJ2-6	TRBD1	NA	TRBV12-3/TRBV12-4	TGTGCCAGCACCCTGGGACAGGGAATCTCTGGGGCCAACGTCCTGACTTTC	CASTLGQGISGANVLTF
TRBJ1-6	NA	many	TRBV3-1	TGTGCCAGCAGCCTGCGTCACAGCGCTAATTCACCCCTCCACTTT	CASSLRHSANSPLHF
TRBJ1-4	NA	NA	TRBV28	TGTGCCAGCAGTTTAGGGACTGGGAATGAAAAACTGTTTTTT	CASSLGTGNEKLFF
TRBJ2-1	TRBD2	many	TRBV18	TGTGCCAGCTCACCACCGTCTAGCGGGGGGGCCCAGGAGCAGTTCTTC	CASSPPSSGGAQEQFF
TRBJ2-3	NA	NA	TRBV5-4	TGTGCCAGCAGCTTGATGGCAGGGCCAGATACGCAGTATTTT	CASSLMAGPDTQYF
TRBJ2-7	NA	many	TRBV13	TGTGCCAGCAGCTCCATCGGCTCCTACGAGCAGTACTTC	CASSSIGSYEQYF
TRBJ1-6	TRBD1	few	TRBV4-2	TGTGCCAGCAGTCAAGCAACAGGGGGGTCACCCCTCCACTTT	CASSQATGGSPLHF
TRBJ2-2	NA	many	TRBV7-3	TGTGCCAGCAGCTCTGATCCTAACACCGGGGAGCTGTTTTTT	CASSSDPNTGELFF
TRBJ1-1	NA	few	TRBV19	TGTGCCAGTAGTACCCTCGTCCGAACTGAAGCTTTCTTT	CASSTLVRTEAFF
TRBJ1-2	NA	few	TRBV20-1	TGCAGTGCTAGCGGACAGAGTTATGGCTACACCTTC	CSASGQSYGYTF
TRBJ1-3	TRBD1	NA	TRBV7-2	TGTGCCAGCAGCTTACGTTCGTGGGACAGGGGTGAAAACACCATATATTTT	CASSLRSWDRGENTIYF
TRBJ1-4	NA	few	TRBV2	TGTGCCAGCAGTGAACCGACGCGGGAAAACGGAAAACTGTTTTTT	CASSEPTRENGKLFF
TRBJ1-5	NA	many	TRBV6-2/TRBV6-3	TGTGCCAGCAGATACACCGGGGGCCGGCAGCCCCAGCATTTT	CASRYTGGRQPQHF
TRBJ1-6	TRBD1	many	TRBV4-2	TGTGCCAGCAGCCTGAGCCGGGACAGGGTCACTTCACCCCTCCACTTT	CASSLSRDRVTSPLHF
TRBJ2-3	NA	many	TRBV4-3	TGCGCCAGCAGCCAAGATCCGTCCCCCCTCACAGATACGCAGTATTTT	CASSQDPSPLTDTQYF
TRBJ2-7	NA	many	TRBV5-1	TGCGCCAGTCAGCAGGGGTCAGGCCGATTCGCCTACGAGCAGTACTTC	CASQQGSGRFAYEQYF
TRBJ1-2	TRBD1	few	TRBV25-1	TGTGCCAGCAGTGACGGGACAGGGGGCGCAGGCTATGGCTACACCTTC	CASSDGTGGAGYGYTF
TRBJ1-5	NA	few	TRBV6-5	TGTGCCAGCAGTTTGACAGGAGTGCATCAGCCCCAGCATTTT	CASSLTGVHQPQHF